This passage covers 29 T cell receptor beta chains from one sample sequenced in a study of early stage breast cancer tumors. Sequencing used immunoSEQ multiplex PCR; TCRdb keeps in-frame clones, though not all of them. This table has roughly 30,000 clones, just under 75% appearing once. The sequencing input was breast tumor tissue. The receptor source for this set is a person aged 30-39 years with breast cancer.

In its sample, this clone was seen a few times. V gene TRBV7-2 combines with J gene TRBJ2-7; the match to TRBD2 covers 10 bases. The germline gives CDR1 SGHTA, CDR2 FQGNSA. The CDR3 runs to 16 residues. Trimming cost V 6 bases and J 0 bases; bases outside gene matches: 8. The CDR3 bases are TGTGCCAGCAGTCTAACTAGCGGGATGAGCTCCTACGAGCAGTACTTC. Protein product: CASSLTSGMSSYEQYF.

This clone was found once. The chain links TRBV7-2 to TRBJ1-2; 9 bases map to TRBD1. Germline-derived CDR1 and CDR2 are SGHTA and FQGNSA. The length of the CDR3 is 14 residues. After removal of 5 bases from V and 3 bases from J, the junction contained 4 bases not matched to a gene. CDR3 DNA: TGTGCCAGCAGCCCATGGACAGGGGACTATGGCTACACCTTC. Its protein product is CASSPWTGDYGYTF.

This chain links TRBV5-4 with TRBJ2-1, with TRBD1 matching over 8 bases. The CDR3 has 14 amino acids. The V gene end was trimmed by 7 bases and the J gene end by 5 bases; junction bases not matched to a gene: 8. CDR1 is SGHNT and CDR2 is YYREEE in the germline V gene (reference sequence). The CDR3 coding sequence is TGTGCCAGCGCGCCAGGGGGCTTCAACAATGAGCAGTTCTTC. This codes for CASAPGGFNNEQFF. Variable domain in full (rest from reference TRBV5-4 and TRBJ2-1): ETGVTQSPTHLIKTRGQQVTLRCSSQSGHNTVSWYQQALGQGPQFIFQYYREEENGRGNFPPRFSGLQFPNYSSELNVNALELDDSALYLCASAPGGFNNEQFFGPGTRLTVL.

The CDR3 region has the DNA TGCGCCAGCAGCTTGGAGATTGAGCAGTTCTTC. Translating gives CASSLEIEQFF. J is TRBJ2-1 and V is TRBV5-1; D is unresolved. The CDR3 spans 11 residues. V lost 0 bases to trimming and J lost 9 bases, with 4 bases between them. The germline CDR1 and CDR2 sequences are SGHRS and YFSETQ. Full variable domain (rest looked up from reference TRBV5-1 and TRBJ2-1): KAGVTQTPRYLIKTRGQQVTLSCSPISGHRSVSWYQQTPGQGLQFLFEYFSETQRNKGNFPGRFSGRQFSNSRSEMNVSTLELGDSALYLCASSLEIEQFFGPGTRLTVL.

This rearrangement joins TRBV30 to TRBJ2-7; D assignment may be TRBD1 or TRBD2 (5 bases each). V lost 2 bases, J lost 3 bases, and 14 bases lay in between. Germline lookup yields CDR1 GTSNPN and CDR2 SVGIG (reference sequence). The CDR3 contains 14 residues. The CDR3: CAWSIGEGLYEQYF. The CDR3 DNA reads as TGTGCCTGGAGTATCGGAGAGGGGCTCTACGAGCAGTACTTC.

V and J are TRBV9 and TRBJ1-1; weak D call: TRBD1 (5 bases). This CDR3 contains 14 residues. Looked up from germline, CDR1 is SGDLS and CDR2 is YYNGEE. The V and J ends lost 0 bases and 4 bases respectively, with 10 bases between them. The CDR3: CASSVVGGSTEAFF. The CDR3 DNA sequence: TGTGCCAGCAGCGTAGTGGGGGGGAGCACTGAAGCTTTCTTT.

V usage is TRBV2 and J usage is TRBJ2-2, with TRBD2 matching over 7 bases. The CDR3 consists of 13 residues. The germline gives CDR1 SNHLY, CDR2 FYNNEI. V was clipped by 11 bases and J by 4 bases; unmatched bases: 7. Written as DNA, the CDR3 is TGTGCCCTGGGGAGGGATGGCACCGGGGAGCTGTTTTTT. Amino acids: CALGRDGTGELFF.

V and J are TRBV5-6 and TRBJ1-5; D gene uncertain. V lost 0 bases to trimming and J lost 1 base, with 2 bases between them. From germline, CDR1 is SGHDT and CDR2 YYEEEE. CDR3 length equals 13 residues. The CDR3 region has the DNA TGTGCCAGCAGCTTGGGGAGCAATCAGCCCCAGCATTTT. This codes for CASSLGSNQPQHF.

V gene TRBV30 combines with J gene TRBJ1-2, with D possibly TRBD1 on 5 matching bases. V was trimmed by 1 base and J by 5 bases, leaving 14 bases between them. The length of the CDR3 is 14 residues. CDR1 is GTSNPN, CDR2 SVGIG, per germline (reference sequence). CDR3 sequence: CAWSGVGEEYGYTF. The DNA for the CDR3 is TGTGCCTGGAGTGGGGTAGGGGAGGAGTATGGCTACACCTTC.

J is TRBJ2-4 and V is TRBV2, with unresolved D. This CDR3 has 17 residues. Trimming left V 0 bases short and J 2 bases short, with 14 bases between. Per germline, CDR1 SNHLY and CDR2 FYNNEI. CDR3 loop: CASSEAIGRITKNIQYF. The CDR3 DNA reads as TGTGCCAGCAGTGAAGCAATAGGTAGGATAACCAAAAACATTCAGTACTTC.

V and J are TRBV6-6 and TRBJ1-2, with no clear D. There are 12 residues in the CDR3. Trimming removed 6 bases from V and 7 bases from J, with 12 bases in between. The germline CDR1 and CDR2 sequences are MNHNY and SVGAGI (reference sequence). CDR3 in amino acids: CASRPRTVGYTF. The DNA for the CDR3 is TGTGCCAGCAGGCCTCGGACGGTTGGCTACACCTTC.

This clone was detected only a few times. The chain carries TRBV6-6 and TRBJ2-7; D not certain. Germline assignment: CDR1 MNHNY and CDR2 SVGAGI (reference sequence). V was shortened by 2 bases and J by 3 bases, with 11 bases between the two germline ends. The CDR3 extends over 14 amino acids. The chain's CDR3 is CASSYAYAFYEQYF. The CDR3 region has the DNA TGTGCCAGCAGTTACGCCTACGCCTTCTACGAGCAGTACTTC.

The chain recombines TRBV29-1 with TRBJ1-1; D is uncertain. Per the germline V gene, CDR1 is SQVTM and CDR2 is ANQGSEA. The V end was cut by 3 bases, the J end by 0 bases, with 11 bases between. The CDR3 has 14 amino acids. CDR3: CSVDRGQMNTEAFF. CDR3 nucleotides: TGCAGCGTTGACCGAGGGCAGATGAACACTGAAGCTTTCTTT. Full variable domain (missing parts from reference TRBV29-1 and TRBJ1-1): SAVISQKPSRDICQRGTSLTIQCQVDSQVTMMFWYRQQPGQSLTLIATANQGSEATYESGFVIDKFPISRPNLTFSTLTVSNMSPEDSSIYLCSVDRGQMNTEAFFGQGTRLTVV.

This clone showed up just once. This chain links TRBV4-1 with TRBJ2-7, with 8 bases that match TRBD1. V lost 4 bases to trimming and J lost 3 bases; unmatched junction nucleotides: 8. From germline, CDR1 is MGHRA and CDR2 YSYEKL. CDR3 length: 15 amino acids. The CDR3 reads CASSPLTGEYYEQYF. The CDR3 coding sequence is TGCGCCAGCAGCCCCCTGACAGGGGAGTACTACGAGCAGTACTTC.

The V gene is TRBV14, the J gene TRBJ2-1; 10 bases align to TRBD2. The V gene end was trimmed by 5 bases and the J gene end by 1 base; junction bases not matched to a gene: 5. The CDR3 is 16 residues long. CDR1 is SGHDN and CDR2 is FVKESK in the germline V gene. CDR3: CASSYWTSGSYNEQFF. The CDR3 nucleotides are TGTGCCAGCAGCTACTGGACTAGCGGTTCCTACAATGAGCAGTTCTTC.

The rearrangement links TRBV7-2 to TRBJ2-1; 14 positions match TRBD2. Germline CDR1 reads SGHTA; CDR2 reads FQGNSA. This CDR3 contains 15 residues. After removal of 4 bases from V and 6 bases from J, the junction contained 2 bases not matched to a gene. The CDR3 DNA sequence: TGTGCCAGCAGCTCGACTAGCGGGAGGGCCAATGAGCAGTTCTTC. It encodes CASSSTSGRANEQFF.

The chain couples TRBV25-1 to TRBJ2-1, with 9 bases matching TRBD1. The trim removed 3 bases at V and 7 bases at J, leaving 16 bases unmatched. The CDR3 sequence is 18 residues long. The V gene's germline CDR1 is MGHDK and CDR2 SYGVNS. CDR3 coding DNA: TGTGCCAGCAGTGACCGCAACGGGGACAGGGCTCTTTGGAATGAGCAGTTCTTC. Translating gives CASSDRNGDRALWNEQFF. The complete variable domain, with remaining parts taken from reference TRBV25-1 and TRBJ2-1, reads EADIYQTPRYLVIGTGKKITLECSQTMGHDKMYWYQQDPGMELHLIHYSYGVNSTEKGDLSSESTVSRIRTEHFPLTLESARPSHTSQYLCASSDRNGDRALWNEQFFGPGTRLTVL.

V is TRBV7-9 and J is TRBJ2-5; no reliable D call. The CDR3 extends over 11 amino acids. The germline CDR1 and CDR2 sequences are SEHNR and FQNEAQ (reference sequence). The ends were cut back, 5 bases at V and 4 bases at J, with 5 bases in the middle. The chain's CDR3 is CASSPTETQYF. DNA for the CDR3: TGTGCCAGCAGCCCTACAGAGACCCAGTACTTC.

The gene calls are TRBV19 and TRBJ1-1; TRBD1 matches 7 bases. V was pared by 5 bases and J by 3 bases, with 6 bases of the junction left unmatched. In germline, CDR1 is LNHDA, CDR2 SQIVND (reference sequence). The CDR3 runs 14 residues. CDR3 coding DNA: TGTGCCAGTAGTGAACACAGGGGCGACACTGAAGCTTTCTTT. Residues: CASSEHRGDTEAFF.

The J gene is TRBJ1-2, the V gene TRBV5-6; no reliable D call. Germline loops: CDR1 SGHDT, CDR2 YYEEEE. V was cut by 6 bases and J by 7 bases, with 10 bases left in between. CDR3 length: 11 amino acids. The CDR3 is CASTLSGGYTF. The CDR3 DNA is TGTGCCAGCACCCTCTCGGGTGGCTACACCTTC.

CDR3 in DNA: TGTGCCAGTAGTATAGGGACTAGCGGGAGCAAGTACTTC. It translates to CASSIGTSGSKYF. The chain is built from TRBV19 and TRBJ2-5, with 13 bases identical to TRBD2. The CDR3 length is 13 residues. The germline gives CDR1 LNHDA, CDR2 SQIVND (reference sequence). The V segment lost 1 base and the J segment 12 bases; nucleotides outside the gene matches: 2.

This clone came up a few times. The CDR3 bases are TGCGCCAGCAGCCGGGGGGGGTTGGAAGCTTTCTTT. Protein product: CASSRGGLEAFF. The V and J genes are TRBV4-1 and TRBJ1-1; D is perhaps TRBD1 (5 bases). Germline V gives CDR1 MGHRA, CDR2 YSYEKL. The CDR3 extends over 12 amino acids. V dropped 4 bases and J dropped 8 bases, with 11 bases sitting between them.

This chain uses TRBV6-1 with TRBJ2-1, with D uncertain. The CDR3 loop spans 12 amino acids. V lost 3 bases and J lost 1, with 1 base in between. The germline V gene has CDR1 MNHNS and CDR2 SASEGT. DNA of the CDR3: TGTGCCAGCAGTGAGTCCTACAATGAGCAGTTCTTC. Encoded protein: CASSESYNEQFF.

The CDR3 region is CASGPIEFDWSPGELFF. The CDR3 region has the DNA TGTGCTAGTGGTCCTATTGAGTTTGACTGGAGCCCCGGGGAGCTGTTTTTT. The chain has TRBV12-5 and TRBJ2-2, with D unresolved. Germline loops: CDR1 LGHNT, CDR2 FRNRAP. The CDR3 has 17 residues. The germline V and J ends were trimmed by 5 bases and 6 bases, with 22 bases remaining between them.

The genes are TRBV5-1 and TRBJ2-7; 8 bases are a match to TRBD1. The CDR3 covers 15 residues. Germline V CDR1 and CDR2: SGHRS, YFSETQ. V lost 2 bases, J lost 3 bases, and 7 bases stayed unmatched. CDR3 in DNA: TGCGCCAGCAGCTTATCTGGGGACAGGCTCTACGAGCAGTACTTC. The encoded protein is CASSLSGDRLYEQYF.

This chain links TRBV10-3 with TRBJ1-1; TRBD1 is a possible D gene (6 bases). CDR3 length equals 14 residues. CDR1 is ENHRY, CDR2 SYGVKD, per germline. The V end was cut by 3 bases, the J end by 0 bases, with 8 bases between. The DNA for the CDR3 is TGTGCCATCAGTGACGGGGACATGAACACTGAAGCTTTCTTT. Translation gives CAISDGDMNTEAFF.

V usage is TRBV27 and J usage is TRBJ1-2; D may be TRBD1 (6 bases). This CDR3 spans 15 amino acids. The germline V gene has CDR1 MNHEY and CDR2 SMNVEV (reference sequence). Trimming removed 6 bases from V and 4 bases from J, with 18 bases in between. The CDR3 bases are TGTGCCAGCAGACTAGCAGGGACACCCCTCTATGGCTACACCTTC. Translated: CASRLAGTPLYGYTF.

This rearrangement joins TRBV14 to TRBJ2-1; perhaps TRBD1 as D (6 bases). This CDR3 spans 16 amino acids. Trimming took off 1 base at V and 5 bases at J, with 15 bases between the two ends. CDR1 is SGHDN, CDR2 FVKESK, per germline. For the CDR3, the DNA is TGTGCCAGCAGCCAAGTGGGACATCGGGTTGACAATGAGCAGTTCTTC. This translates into CASSQVGHRVDNEQFF.

The CDR3 coding sequence is TGTGCCAGTAGTACCGGGACAGGGTATGGCTACACCTTC. Its translation is CASSTGTGYGYTF. The chain joins TRBV19 to TRBJ1-2; 9 bases are shared with TRBD1. This CDR3 has 13 residues. V trimming: 4 bases; J trimming: 5 bases; junction bases outside the gene matches: 2. Looked up from germline, CDR1 is LNHDA and CDR2 is SQIVND (reference sequence).